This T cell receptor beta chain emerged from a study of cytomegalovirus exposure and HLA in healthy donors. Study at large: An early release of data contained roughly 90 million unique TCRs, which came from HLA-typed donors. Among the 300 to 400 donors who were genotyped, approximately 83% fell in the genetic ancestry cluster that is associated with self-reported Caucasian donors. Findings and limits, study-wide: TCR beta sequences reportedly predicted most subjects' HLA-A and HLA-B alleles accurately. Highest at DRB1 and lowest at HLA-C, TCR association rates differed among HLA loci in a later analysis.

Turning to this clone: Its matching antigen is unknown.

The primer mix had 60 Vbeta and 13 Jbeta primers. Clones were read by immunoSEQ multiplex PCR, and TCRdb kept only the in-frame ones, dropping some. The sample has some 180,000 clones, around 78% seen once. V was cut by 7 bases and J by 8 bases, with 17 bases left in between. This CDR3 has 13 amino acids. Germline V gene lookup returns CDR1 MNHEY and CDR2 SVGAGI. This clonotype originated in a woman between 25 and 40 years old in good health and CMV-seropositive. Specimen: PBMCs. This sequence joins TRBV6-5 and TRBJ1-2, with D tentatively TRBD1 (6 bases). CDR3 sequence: CASTTSGGKGYTF. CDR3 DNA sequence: TGTGCCAGCACCACTTCGGGGGGCAAGGGCTACACCTTC.